The 10 T cell receptor beta chains below were found in one sample sequenced in a study of early T cells in non-severe SARS-CoV-2 infection. TCRdb itself ran the 5' RACE reads through MiXCR, one entry per CDR3 protein. The table records fewer than 130,000 distinct CDR3 sequences, roughly 12% of them present only once. The source was whole blood, collected at baseline. Every receptor here comes from an adult who was a healthcare worker with PCR-confirmed SARS-CoV-2 infection or an uninfected control (not recorded which).

This rearrangement joins TRBV5-1 to TRBJ2-3, with D possibly matching TRBD1 (6 bases). The germline V and J ends were trimmed by 0 bases and 4 bases, with 15 bases remaining between them. Germline CDR1 SGHRS, CDR2 YFSETQ. The CDR3 runs to 16 residues. The CDR3: CASSLAVIRGSDTQYF. The DNA of the CDR3 is TGCGCCAGCAGCTTGGCCGTCATCAGGGGCTCAGATACGCAGTATTTT. Looking up the rest from reference TRBV5-1 and TRBJ2-3 gives the full variable domain: KAGVTQTPRYLIKTRGQQVTLSCSPISGHRSVSWYQQTPGQGLQFLFEYFSETQRNKGNFPGRFSGRQFSNSRSEMNVSTLELGDSALYLCASSLAVIRGSDTQYFGPGTRLTVL.

This clonotype appeared a few times. One end of the junction fails to match germline, which may point to a read error. The rearrangement links TRBV5-1 to TRBJ2-1; D is tentatively TRBD1 or TRBD2 (9 bases each). The germline V gene encodes CDR1 SGHRS and CDR2 YFSETQ. CDR3 size: 20 residues. CDR3 nucleotide sequence: TGCGTCAGCAGCGGACCCCGGGACAGGGAGGCGGGAGGGCCTCTCAATGAGCAGTTCTTC. This gives the protein CVSSGPRDREAGGPLNEQFF.

This clonotype was observed a handful of times. This chain links TRBV4-2 with TRBJ1-3; D gene unclear. Trimming shortened V by 0 bases and J by 0 bases, and 9 bases separated the two germline ends. The germline gives CDR1 LGHNA, CDR2 YNFKEQ. CDR3 size: 16 residues. The CDR3 nucleotides are TGTGCCAGCAGCCAAGACAGTTTTAACTCTGGAAACACCATATATTTT. Protein sequence: CASSQDSFNSGNTIYF.

This clonotype was seen repeatedly, ten times or more. The V gene is TRBV12-3 or TRBV12-4, the J gene TRBJ1-1, with 9 bases that match TRBD1. The CDR3 is 16 amino acids. V trimming: 5 bases; J trimming: 4 bases; junction bases outside the gene matches: 11. CDR3 DNA: TGTGCCAGCAGTCCTCGGGACAGGGCCAAAGGCACTGAAGCTTTCTTT. Residues: CASSPRDRAKGTEAFF.

The V and J genes are TRBV5-1 and TRBJ1-1, with no clear D. There are 14 residues in the CDR3. With 4 bases removed from V and 3 bases from J, the gap between germline ends came to 13 bases. Germline V CDR1 and CDR2: SGHRS, YFSETQ. CDR3 loop: CASSPGRRDTEAFF. CDR3 sequence (DNA): TGCGCCAGCAGCCCCGGACGGAGAGACACTGAAGCTTTCTTT.

This chain links TRBV29-1 with TRBJ1-1; D remains unclear. The germline CDR1 and CDR2 sequences are SQVTM and ANQGSEA. V was trimmed by 4 bases and J by 2 bases, leaving 5 bases between them. This CDR3 has 11 amino acids. CDR3 residues: CSVAINTEAFF. The CDR3 DNA reads as TGCAGCGTTGCGATTAACACTGAAGCTTTCTTT.

This clonotype was recorded many times. The DNA for the CDR3 is TGTGCCAGCAGTTTTTCTTTTGCTAATCAGCCCCAGCATTTT. The encoded protein is CASSFSFANQPQHF. V gene TRBV12-3 or TRBV12-4 combines with J gene TRBJ1-5, with D unresolved. Trimming stripped 3 bases from V and 4 bases from J, with 10 bases between. The CDR3 covers 14 residues.

This clonotype has at least ten counts. The V gene is TRBV7-2, the J gene TRBJ2-7; 8 nucleotides match TRBD1. V lost 0 bases, J lost 1 base, and 5 bases stayed unmatched. The CDR3 is 16 residues long. Germline V lookup: CDR1 SGHTA, CDR2 FQGNSA. CDR3 residues: CASSLAGTGPSYEQYF. The CDR3 DNA sequence: TGTGCCAGCAGCTTAGCGGGGACAGGCCCTTCCTACGAGCAGTACTTC.

At least ten counts were recorded for this clonotype. The chain uses TRBV12-3 or TRBV12-4 and TRBJ1-1; D not resolved. The CDR3 length is 11 residues. V lost 1 base and J lost 3, with 0 bases in between. CDR3 in amino acids: CASSLDTEAFF. CDR3 DNA sequence: TGTGCCAGCAGTTTAGACACTGAAGCTTTCTTT.

The chain is built from TRBV24-1 and TRBJ2-1; D tentatively reads TRBD1 or TRBD2 (5 bases each). Trimming cost V 3 bases and J 8 bases, with 19 bases left between them. CDR1 KGHDR and CDR2 SFDVKD come from the germline V gene. This CDR3 has 16 amino acids. As DNA, the CDR3 is TGTGCCACCAGTGATACACCCGGGACGGAAGGCGATGAGCAGTTCTTC. The encoded protein is CATSDTPGTEGDEQFF.